The present T cell receptor (beta chain) was sequenced within a study of blood T cell repertoires in COVID-19. In the study overall: Both acute and convalescent COVID-19 samples were obtained from the United States, Italy and Spain.

In the original workflow: Reference gene primer amplification gave nucleated cell count estimates. Sequenced by immunoSEQ multiplex PCR; TCRdb stores in-frame clones only, minus some. For V, J and clone size, that table is used; D and trimming come from the DNA. The table has 27,000 or so clones, approximately 91% seen once. This CDR3 comprises 15 residues. Germline CDR1 MNHEY, CDR2 SVGAGI. V gave up 6 bases and J gave up 8 bases; unmatched junction bases: 12. The J gene is TRBJ1-2, the V gene TRBV6-5; the match to TRBD1 covers 10 bases. This TCR was recovered from a man between 70 and 80 years old with active COVID-19. Specimen: peripheral blood. The CDR3 DNA reads as TGTGCCAGCAGCTATACTGACAGGGGGCTGGGGGGCTACACCTTC. As protein: CASSYTDRGLGGYTF.